This T cell receptor (beta chain) was captured in a study of blood T cell repertoires in COVID-19. With V trimmed by 6 bases and J by 0 bases, 12 bases remained unmatched. Germline CDR1 reads MNHEY; CDR2 reads SMNVEV (reference sequence). The CDR3 totals 19 residues. Libraries were prepared by immunoSEQ multiplex PCR; TCRdb keeps only in-frame clonotypes and omits some of them. The sample consists of around 29,000 clones, 55% to 80% of them appearing once. Material for sequencing was peripheral blood. This chain links TRBV27 with TRBJ2-3; 13 positions match TRBD2. This sequence was found in a human donor in a cohort sampled during active COVID-19. The CDR3 reads CASRRTSGSTPPSTDTQYF. CDR3 nucleotides: TGTGCCAGCAGACGGACTAGCGGGAGTACCCCACCTAGCACAGATACGCAGTATTTT.